The present entry profiles one TCR beta chain with its context. Its target is not known. Germline loops: CDR1 SGDLS, CDR2 YYNGEE. CDR3 length equals 19 residues. J lost 0 bases, V lost 1 base, and 14 bases had no gene match. The sample comes from a study of post-analysis software for immune sequencing data. cDNA libraries for TCR beta contained unique molecular identifiers. MiXCR was run by TCRdb on the PCR reads, yielding one entry per CDR3 protein. Of about 770,000 distinct CDR3 sequences listed, around 45% are singletons. Study results and limitations: In patients, roughly five TRBV segments were more frequent than in controls, with TRBV5-6, TRBV5-1 and TRBV20-1 among them.

The source material was blood. The chain is built from TRBV9 and TRBJ1-2, with 8 bases fitting TRBD1. The clonotype comes from a girl aged 5-17 years with multiple sclerosis. CDR3 sequence reads: CASSVSGTGGYRANYGYTF. The CDR3 DNA sequence: TGTGCCAGCAGCGTATCCGGGACAGGAGGATATAGGGCTAACTATGGCTACACCTTC. Complete variable domain (other parts from reference TRBV9 and TRBJ1-2): DSGVTQTPKHLITATGQRVTLRCSPRSGDLSVYWYQQSLDQGLQFLIQYYNGEERAKGNILERFSAQQFPDLHSELNLSSLELGDSALYFCASSVSGTGGYRANYGYTFGSGTRLTVV.